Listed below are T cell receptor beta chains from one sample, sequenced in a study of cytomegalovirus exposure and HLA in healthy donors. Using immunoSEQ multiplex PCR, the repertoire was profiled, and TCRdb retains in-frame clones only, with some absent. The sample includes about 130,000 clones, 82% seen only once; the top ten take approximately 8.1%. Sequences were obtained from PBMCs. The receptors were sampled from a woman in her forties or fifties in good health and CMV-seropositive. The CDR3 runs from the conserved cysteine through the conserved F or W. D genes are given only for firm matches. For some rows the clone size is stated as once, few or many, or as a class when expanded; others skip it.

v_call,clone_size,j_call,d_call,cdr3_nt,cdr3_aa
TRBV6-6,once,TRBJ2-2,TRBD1,TGTGCCAGCAGTTACCAGGGACAGACTAACACCGGGGAGCTGTTTTTT,CASSYQGQTNTGELFF
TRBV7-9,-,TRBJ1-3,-,TGTGCCAGCAGCGCCCAGGGCGGCGGTGACACCATATATTTT,CASSAQGGGDTIYF
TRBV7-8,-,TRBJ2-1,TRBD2,TGTGCCAGCAGCTTAGGGCTAGCGGGGTTTGGTGAGCAGTTCTTC,CASSLGLAGFGEQFF
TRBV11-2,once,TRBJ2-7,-,TGTGCCAGCAGCTTAGGGCCAGGGGTCCCCGGCGAGCAGTACTTC,CASSLGPGVPGEQYF
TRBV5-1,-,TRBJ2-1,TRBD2,TGCGCCAGCAGCTTAGAAACGGGGGGATACAATGAGCAGTTCTTC,CASSLETGGYNEQFF
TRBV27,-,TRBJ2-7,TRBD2,TGTGCCAGCAGTGCACGGACTAGCGGGAGCTCCTACGAGCAGTACTTC,CASSARTSGSSYEQYF
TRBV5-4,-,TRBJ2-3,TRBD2,TGTGCCAGCAGCTCCCAACTAGCGGGATGGTCAGATACGCAGTATTTT,CASSSQLAGWSDTQYF
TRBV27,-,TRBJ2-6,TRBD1,TGTGCCAGCACCGGGACAGCTGGGGCCAACGGCCTGACTTTC,CASTGTAGANGLTF
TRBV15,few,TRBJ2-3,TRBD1,TGTGCCACCAGCCGACGACAGGGCCTCACAGATACGCAGTATTTT,CATSRRQGLTDTQYF
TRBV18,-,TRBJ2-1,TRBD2,TGTGCCAGCTCACCCAGGACTAGCGGGGCCGAGCAGTTCTTC,CASSPRTSGAEQFF
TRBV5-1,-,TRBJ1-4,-,TGCGCCAGCAGCTTTGGACTCGCAACTAATGAAAAACTGTTTTTT,CASSFGLATNEKLFF
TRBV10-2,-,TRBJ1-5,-,TGCGCCAGCAGTGACCACTCCGGACAGAGCAATCAGCCCCAGCATTTT,CASSDHSGQSNQPQHF
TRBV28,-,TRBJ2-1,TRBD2,TGTGCCAGCTTCGGACTAGCGGGAGTAAATGAGCAGTTCTTC,CASFGLAGVNEQFF
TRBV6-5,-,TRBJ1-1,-,TGTGCCAGCAGTTACTCGGCAGCGGAGAACACTGAAGCTTTCTTT,CASSYSAAENTEAFF
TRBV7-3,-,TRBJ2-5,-,TGTGCCAGCAGCCCCGGGACAAGGGAGACCCAGTACTTC,CASSPGTRETQYF
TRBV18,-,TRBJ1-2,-,TGTGCCAGCTCACCACAGGGGGAAAGCTACACCTTC,CASSPQGESYTF